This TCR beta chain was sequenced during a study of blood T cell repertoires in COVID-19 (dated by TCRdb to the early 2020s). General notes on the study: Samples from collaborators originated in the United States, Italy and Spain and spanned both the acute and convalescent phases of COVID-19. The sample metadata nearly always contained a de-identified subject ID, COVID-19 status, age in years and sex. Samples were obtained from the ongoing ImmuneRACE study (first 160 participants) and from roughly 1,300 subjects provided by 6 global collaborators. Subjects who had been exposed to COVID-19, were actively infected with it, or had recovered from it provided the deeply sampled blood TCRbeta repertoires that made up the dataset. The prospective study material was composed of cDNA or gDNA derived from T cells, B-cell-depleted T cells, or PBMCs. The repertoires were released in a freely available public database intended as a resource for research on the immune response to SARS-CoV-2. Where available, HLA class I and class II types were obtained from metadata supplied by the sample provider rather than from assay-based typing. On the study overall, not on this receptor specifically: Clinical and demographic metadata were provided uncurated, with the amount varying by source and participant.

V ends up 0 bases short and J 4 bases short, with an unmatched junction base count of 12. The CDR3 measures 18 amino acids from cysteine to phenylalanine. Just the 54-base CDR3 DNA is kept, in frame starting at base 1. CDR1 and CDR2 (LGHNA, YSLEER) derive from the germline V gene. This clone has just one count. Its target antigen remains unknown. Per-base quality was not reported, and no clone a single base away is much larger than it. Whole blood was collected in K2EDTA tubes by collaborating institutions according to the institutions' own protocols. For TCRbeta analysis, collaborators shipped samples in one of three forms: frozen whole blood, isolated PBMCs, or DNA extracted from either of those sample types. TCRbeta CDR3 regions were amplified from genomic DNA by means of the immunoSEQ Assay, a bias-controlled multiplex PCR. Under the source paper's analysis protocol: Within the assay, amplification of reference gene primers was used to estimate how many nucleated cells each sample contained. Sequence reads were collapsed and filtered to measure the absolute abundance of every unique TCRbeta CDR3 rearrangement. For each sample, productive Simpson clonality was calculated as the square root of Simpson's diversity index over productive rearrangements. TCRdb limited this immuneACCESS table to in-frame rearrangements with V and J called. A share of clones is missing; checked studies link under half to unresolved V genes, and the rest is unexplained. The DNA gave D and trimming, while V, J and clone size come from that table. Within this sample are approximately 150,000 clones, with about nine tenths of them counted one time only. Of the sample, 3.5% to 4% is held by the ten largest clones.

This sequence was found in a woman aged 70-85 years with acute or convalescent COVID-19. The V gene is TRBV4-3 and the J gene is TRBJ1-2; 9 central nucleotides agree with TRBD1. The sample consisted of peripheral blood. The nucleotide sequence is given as TGCGCCAGCAGCCAAGAGGGACAGGGCGTAGGCGCTGGCTATGGCTACACCTTC. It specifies CASSQEGQGVGAGYGYTF.